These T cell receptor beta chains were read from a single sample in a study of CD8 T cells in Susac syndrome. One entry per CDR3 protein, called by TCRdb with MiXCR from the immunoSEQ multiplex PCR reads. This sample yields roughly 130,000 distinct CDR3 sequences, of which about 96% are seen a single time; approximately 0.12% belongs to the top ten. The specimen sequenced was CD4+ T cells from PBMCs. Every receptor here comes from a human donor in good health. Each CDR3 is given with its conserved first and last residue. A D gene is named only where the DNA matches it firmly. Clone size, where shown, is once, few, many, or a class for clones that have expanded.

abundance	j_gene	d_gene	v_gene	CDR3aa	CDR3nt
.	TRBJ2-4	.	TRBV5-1	CASSDETPDKNIQYF	TGCGCCAGCAGCGATGAGACACCAGATAAAAACATTCAGTACTTC
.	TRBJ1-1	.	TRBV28	CASIEVADTEAFF	TGTGCCAGCATCGAAGTGGCGGACACTGAAGCTTTCTTT
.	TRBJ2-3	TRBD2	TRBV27	CASSSSGSSRDTQYF	TGTGCCAGCAGTTCGAGCGGGAGTAGTAGAGATACGCAGTATTTT
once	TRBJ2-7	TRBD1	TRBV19	CASSTLGTGGEQYF	TGTGCCAGTAGTACCCTCGGGACAGGAGGCGAGCAGTACTTC
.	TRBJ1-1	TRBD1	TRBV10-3	CAISPEGATEAFF	TGTGCCATCAGTCCCGAGGGGGCCACTGAAGCTTTCTTT
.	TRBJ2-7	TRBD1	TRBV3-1	CASSPRDRGREQYF	TGTGCCAGCAGCCCCCGGGACAGGGGACGCGAGCAGTACTTC
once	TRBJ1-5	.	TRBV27	CASSLSPGLNQPQHF	TGTGCCAGCAGTTTATCGCCGGGACTCAATCAGCCCCAGCATTTT
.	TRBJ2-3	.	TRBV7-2	CASSSAIRTDTQYF	TGTGCCAGCAGCTCCGCTATTCGGACAGATACGCAGTATTTT
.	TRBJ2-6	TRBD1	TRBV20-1	CSANRGAGANVLTF	TGCAGTGCTAACAGGGGGGCTGGGGCCAACGTCCTGACTTTC
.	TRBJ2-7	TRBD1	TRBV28	CAISPGQGSGKQYF	TGTGCCATTTCGCCGGGACAGGGGTCGGGGAAGCAGTACTTC
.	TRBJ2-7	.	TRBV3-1	CASSLPGTYEQYF	TGTGCCAGCAGCTTACCCGGGACCTACGAGCAGTACTTC
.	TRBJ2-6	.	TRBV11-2	CASSLSGAGANVLTF	TGTGCCAGCAGCTTAAGCGGTGCGGGGGCCAACGTCCTGACTTTC
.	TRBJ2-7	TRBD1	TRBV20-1	CSAVGGTGAYEQYF	TGCAGTGCTGTGGGGGGGACAGGGGCCTACGAGCAGTACTTC
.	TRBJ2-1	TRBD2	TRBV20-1	CSARDSLANNEQFF	TGCAGTGCTAGAGATTCACTAGCGAACAATGAGCAGTTCTTC
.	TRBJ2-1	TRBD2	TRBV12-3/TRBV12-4	CASSQSSGSYNEQFF	TGTGCCAGCAGCCAATCTAGCGGGAGCTACAATGAGCAGTTCTTC
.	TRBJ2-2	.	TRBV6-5	CASSYSYANTGELFF	TGTGCCAGCAGTTACTCCTACGCGAACACCGGGGAGCTGTTTTTT
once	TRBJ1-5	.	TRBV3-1	CASSQDGDQPQHF	TGTGCCAGCAGCCAAGATGGGGATCAGCCCCAGCATTTT
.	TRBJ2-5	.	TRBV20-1	CSARPITLGGTETQYF	TGCAGTGCTAGGCCGATCACCCTAGGCGGGACGGAGACCCAGTACTTC
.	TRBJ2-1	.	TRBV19	CASSIDHSYNEQFF	TGTGCCAGTAGTATAGATCACTCCTACAATGAGCAGTTCTTC
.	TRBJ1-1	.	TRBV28	CASSLSAGRTAEAFF	TGTGCCAGCAGTTTATCAGCAGGCCGAACGGCTGAAGCTTTCTTT
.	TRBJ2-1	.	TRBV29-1	CSVEFFWGDEQFF	TGCAGCGTTGAATTTTTTTGGGGCGATGAGCAGTTCTTC
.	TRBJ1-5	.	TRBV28	CASTINGGYQPQHF	TGTGCCAGCACCATTAATGGGGGATATCAGCCCCAGCATTTT
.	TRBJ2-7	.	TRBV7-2	CASSRAPASSYEQYF	TGTGCCAGCAGTCGAGCGCCAGCAAGCTCCTACGAGCAGTACTTC
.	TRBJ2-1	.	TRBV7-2	CASSFDRAYNEQFF	TGTGCCAGCAGTTTTGACAGAGCCTACAATGAGCAGTTCTTC
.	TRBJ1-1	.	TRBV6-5	CASKREGFDTEAFF	TGTGCCAGCAAGCGGGAGGGGTTCGACACTGAAGCTTTCTTT
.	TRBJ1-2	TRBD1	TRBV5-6	CASSLKGQDRYGYTF	TGTGCCAGCAGCTTAAAGGGACAGGACCGCTATGGCTACACCTTC
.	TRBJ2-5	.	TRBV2	CASRRDRETQYF	TGTGCCAGCAGGAGGGACCGGGAGACCCAGTACTTC
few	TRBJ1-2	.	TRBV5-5	CASSLPSSLGGGYTF	TGTGCCAGCAGCTTGCCATCTAGCCTGGGTGGTGGCTACACCTTC
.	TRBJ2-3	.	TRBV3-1	CASSQLYTDTQYF	TGTGCCAGCAGCCAACTCTACACAGATACGCAGTATTTT
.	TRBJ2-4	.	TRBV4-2	CASSQDSPGAAKNIQYF	TGTGCCAGCAGCCAAGATTCTCCAGGGGCGGCCAAAAACATTCAGTACTTC
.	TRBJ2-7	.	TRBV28	CASSLAQIYEQYF	TGTGCCAGCAGTTTAGCGCAGATCTACGAGCAGTACTTC